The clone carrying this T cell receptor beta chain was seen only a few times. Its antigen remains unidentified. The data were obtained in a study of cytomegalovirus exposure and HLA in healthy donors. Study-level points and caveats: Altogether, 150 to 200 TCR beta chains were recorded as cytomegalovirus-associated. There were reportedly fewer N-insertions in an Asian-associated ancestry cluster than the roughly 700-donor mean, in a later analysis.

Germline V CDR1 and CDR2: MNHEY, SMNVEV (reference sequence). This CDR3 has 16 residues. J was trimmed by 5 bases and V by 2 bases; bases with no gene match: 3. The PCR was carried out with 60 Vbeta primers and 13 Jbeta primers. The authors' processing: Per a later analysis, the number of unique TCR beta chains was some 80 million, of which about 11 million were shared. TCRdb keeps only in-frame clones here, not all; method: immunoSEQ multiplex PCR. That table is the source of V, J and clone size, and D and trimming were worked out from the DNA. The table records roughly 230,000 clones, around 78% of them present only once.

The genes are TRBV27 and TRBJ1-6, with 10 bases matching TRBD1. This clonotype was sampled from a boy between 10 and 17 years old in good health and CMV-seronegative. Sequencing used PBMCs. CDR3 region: CASSLVGQGHNSPLHF. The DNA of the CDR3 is TGTGCCAGCAGTTTAGTGGGACAGGGGCATAATTCACCCCTCCACTTT.